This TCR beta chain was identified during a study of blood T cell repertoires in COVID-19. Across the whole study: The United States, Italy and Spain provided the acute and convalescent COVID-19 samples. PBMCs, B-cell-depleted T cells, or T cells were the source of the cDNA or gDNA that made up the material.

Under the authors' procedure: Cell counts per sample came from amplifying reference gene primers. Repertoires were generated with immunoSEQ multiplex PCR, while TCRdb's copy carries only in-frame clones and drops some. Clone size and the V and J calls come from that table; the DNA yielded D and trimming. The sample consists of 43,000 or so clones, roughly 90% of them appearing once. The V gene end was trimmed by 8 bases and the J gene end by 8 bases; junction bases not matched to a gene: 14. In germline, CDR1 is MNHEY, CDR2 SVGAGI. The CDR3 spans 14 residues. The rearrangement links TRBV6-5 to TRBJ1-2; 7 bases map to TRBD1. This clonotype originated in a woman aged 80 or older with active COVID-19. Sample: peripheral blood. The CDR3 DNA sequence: TGTGCCAGCTTCGACAGGGATACGCATGGAGGCTACACCTTC. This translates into CASFDRDTHGGYTF.